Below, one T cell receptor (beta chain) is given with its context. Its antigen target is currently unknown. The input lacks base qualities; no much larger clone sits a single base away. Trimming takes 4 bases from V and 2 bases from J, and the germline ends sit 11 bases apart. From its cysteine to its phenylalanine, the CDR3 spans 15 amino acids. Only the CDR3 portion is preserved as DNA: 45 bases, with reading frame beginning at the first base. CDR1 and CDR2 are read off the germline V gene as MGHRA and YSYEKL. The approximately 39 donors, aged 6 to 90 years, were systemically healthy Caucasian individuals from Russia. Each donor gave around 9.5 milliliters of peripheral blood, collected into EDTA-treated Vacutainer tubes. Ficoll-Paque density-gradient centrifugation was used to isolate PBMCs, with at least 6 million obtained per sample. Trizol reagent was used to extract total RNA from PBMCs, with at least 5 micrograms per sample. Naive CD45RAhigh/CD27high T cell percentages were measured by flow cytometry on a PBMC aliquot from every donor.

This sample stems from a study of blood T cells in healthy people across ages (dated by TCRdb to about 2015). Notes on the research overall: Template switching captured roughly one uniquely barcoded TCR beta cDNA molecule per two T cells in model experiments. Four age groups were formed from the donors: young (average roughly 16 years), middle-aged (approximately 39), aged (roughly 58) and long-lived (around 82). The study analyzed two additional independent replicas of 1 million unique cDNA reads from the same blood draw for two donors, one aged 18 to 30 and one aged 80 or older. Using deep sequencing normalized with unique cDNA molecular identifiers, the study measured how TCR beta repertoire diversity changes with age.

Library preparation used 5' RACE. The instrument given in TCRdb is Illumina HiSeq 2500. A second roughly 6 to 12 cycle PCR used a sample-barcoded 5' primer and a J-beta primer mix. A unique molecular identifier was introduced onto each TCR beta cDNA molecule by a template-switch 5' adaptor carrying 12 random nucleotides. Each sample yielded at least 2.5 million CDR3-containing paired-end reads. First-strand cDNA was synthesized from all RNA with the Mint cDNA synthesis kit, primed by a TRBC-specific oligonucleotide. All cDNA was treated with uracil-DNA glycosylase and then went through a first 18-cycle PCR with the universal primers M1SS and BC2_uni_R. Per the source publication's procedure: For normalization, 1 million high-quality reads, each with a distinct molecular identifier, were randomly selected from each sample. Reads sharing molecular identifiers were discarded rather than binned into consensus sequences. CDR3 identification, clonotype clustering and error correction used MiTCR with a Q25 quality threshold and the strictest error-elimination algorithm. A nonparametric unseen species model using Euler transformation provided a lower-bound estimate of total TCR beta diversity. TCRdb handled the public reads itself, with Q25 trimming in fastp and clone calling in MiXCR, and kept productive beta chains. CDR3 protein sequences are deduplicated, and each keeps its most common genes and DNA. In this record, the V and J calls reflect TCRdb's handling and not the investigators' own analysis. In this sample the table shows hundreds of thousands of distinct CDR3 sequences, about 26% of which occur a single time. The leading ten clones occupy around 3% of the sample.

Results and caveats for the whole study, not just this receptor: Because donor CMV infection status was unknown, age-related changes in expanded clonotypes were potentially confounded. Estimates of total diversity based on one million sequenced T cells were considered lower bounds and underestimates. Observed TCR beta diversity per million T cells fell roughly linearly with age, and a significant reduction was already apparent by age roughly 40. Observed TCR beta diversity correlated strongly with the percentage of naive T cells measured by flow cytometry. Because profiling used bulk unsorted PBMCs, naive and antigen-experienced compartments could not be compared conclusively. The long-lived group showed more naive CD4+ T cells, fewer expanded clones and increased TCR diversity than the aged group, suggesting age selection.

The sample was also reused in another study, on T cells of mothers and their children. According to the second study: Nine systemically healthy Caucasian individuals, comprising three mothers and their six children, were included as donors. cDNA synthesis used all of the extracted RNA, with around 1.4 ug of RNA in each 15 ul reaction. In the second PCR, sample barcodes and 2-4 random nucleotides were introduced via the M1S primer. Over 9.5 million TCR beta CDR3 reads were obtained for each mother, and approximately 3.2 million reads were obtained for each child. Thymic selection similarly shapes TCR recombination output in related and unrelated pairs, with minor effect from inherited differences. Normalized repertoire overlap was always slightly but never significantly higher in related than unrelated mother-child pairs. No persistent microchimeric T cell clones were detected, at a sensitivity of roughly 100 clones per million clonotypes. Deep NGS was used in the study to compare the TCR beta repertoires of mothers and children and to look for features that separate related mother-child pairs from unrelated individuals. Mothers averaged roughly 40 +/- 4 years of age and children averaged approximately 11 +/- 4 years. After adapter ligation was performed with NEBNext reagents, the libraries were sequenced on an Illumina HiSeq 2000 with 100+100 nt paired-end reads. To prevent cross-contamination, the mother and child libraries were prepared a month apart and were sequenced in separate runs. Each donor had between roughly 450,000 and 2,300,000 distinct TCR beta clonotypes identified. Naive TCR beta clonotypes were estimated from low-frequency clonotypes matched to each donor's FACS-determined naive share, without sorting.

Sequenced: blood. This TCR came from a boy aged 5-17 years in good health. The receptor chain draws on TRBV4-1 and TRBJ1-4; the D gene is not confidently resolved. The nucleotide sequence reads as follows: TGCGCCAGCAGCCTTCCGGGGAATACTAATGAAAAACTGTTTTTT. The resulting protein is CASSLPGNTNEKLFF.